This T cell receptor beta chain was identified during a study of cytotoxic CD8 clonotypes in ibrutinib-treated CLL. General study findings and limits: At ibrutinib response, clonality increased, and at progression it declined back toward baseline. Once treatment began, public clonotypes, which were uncommon, contracted or stayed stable.

A 1 in 200,000 to 1 in 1 million T cell depth was the sequencing target. The method was immunoSEQ multiplex PCR; TCRdb's version includes in-frame clones alone and lacks a portion of them. Of tens of thousands of clones listed, 60% to 80% were seen once; the top ten hold 15% to 20%. About this clone itself: Its antigen is not known.

V lost 9 bases, J lost 9 bases, and 15 bases lay in between. The CDR3 extends over 12 amino acids. The germline CDR1 and CDR2 sequences are LNHNV and YYDKDF (reference sequence). Sequencing was performed on PBMCs, taken at disease progression, from a patient treated with ibrutinib. The TCR was taken from a human donor with chronic lymphocytic leukemia. The chain employs TRBV15 and TRBJ2-4; D not certain. CDR3 sequence reads: CATRRCQSIQYF. DNA of the CDR3: TGTGCCACTCGAAGGTGCCAGAGCATTCAGTACTTC.